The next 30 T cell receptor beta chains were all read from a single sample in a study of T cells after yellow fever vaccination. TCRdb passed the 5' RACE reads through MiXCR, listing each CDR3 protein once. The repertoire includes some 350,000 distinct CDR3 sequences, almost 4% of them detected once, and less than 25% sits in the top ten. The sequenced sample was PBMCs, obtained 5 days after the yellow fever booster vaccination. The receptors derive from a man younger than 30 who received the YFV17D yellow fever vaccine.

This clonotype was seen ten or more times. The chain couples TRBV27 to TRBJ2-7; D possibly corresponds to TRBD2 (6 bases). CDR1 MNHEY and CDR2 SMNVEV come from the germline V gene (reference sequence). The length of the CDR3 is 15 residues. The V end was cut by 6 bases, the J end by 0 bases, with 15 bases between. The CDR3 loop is CASRAKGLSSYEQYV. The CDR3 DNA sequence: TGTGCCAGCAGGGCCAAGGGACTGAGCTCCTACGAGCAGTACGTC.

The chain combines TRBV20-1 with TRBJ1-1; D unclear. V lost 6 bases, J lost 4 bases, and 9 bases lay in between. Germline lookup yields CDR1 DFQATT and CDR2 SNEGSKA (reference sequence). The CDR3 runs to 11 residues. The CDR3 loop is CSAPRFTEAFF. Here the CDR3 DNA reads TGCAGTGCCCCGCGATTCACTGAAGCTTTCTTT.

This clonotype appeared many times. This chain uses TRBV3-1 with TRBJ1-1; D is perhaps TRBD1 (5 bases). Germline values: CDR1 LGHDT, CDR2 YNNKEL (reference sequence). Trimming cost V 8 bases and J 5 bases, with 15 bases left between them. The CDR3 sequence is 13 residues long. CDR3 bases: TGTGCCAGCGGCTTTGGCAGGACAACTGAAGCTTTCTTT. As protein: CASGFGRTTEAFF.

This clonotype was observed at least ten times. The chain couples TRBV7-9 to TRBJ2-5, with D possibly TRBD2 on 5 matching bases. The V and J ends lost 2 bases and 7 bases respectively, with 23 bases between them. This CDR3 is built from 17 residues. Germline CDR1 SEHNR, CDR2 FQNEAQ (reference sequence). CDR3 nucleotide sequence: TGTGCCAGCAGCTTATCAATTGGGGAGCGATTCTTCTTGACCCAGTACTTC. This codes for CASSLSIGERFFLTQYF. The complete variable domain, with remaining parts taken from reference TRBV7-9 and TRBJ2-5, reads DTGVSQNPRHKITKRGQNVTFRCDPISEHNRLYWYRQTLGQGPEFLTYFQNEAQLEKSRLLSDRFSAERPKGSFSTLEIQRTEQGDSAMYLCASSLSIGERFFLTQYFGPGTRLLVL.

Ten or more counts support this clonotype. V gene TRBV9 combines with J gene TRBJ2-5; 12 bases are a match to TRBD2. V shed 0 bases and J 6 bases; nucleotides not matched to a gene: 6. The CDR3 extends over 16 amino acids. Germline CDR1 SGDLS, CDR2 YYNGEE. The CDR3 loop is CASSVALAGGPKTQYF. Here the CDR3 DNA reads TGTGCCAGCAGCGTAGCCCTAGCGGGGGGGCCTAAGACCCAGTACTTC.

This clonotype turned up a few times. This CDR3 is CASSPGTSGGYETQYF. CDR3 coding DNA: TGTGCCAGCAGCCCCGGGACTAGCGGGGGTTATGAGACCCAGTACTTC. The V gene is TRBV12-3 or TRBV12-4, the J gene TRBJ2-5; 14 nucleotides match TRBD2. Trimming took 6 bases from V and 5 from J; bases not matched to a gene: 8. This CDR3 comprises 16 residues.

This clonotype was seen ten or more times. CDR3 loop: CASNLALGGRAFNEQFF. The CDR3 region has the DNA TGTGCCAGCAACCTGGCACTGGGGGGAAGGGCCTTCAATGAGCAGTTCTTC. The gene calls are TRBV11-2 and TRBJ2-1, with a weak D call TRBD2 (6 bases). Germline V gives CDR1 SGHAT, CDR2 FQNNGV. This CDR3 region has 17 residues. V was clipped by 7 bases and J by 6 bases, with 25 bases between them.

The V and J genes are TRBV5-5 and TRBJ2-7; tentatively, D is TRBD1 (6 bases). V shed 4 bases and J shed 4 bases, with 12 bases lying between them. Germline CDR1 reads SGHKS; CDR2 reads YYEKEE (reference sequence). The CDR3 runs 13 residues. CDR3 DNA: TGTGCCAGCAGCGTACGACAGGAATACGAGCAGTACTTC. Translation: CASSVRQEYEQYF.

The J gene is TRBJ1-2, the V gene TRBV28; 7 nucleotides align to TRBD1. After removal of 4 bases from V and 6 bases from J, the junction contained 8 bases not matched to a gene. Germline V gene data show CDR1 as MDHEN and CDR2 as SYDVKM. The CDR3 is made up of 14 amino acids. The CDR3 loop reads CASSSGQDPNGYTF. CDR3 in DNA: TGTGCCAGCAGTTCCGGACAGGACCCAAATGGCTACACCTTC.

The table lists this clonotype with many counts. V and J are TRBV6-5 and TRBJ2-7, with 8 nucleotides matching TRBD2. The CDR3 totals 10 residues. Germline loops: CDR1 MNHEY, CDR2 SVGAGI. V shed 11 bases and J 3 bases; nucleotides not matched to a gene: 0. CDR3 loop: CAAGGYEQYF. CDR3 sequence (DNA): TGTGCCGCGGGGGGCTACGAGCAGTACTTC.

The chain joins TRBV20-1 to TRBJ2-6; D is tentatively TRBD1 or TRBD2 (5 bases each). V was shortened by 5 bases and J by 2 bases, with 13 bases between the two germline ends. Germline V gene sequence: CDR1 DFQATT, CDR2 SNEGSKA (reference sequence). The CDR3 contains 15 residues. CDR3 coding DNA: TGCAGTGCTTGGGACCGCCCCCCTGGGGCCAACGTCCTGACTTTC. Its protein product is CSAWDRPPGANVLTF.

The CDR3 nucleotides are TGCGCCAGCAGCCAACCCAAGGAAGGACTAGCGGGGGTCATCTCCTACAATGAGCAGTTCTTC. Its translation: CASSQPKEGLAGVISYNEQFF. V and J are TRBV4-3 and TRBJ2-1, with TRBD2 matching 13 bases. Germline CDR1 and CDR2: LGHNA and YSLEER. The CDR3 runs 21 residues. V gave up 2 bases and J gave up 0 bases; unmatched junction bases: 13.

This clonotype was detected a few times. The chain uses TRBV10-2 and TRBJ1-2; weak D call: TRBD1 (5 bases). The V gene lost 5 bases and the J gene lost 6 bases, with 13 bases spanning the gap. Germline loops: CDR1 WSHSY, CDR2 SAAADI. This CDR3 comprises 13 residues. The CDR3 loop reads CASSPQGGNGYTF. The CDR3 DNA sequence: TGCGCCAGCAGTCCCCAGGGAGGGAATGGCTACACCTTC.

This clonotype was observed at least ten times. The DNA of the CDR3 is TGTGCCAGCCTTAAGGCGAACACTGAAGCTTTCTTT. Amino acid sequence: CASLKANTEAFF. The chain recombines TRBV7-9 with TRBJ1-1; no clear D. The CDR3 covers 12 residues. V gave up 8 bases and J gave up 1 base, with 8 bases separating them. From germline, CDR1 is SEHNR and CDR2 FQNEAQ (reference sequence).

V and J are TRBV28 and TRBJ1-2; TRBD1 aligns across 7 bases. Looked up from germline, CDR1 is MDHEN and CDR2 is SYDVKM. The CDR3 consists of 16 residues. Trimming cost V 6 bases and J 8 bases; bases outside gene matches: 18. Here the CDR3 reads CASSPSRGTDQTGYTF. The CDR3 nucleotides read TGTGCCAGCAGCCCTAGCCGGGGGACAGATCAAACCGGCTACACCTTC.

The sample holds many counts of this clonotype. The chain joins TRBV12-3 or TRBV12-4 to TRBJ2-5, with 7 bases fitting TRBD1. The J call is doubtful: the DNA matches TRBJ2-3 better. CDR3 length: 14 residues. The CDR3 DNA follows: TGTGCCAGCAGCCCACAGGGGAATCAAGAGACGCAGTATTTT. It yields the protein CASSPQGNQETQYF.

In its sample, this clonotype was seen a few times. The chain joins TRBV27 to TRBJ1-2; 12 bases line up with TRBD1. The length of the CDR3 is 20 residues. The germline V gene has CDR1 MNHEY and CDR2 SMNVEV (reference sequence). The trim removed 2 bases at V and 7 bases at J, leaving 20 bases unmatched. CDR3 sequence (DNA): TGTGCCAGCAGTTTAATTAGGGCCGGGGGACAGGGGGCGGTTGGTCTTGGCTACACCTTC. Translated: CASSLIRAGGQGAVGLGYTF.

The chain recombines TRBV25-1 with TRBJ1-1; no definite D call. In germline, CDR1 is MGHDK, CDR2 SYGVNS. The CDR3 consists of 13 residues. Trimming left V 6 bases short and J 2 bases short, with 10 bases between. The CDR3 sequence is CASSAMGNTEAFF. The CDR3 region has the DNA TGTGCCAGCAGCGCCATGGGAAACACTGAAGCTTTCTTT.

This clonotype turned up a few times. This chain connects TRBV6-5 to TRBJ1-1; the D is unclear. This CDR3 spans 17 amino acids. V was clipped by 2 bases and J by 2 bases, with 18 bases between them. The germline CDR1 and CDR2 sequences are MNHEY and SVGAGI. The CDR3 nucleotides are TGTGCCAGCAGTTACGGCGGGGAGGGTCGGCCTAACACTGAAGCTTTCTTT. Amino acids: CASSYGGEGRPNTEAFF.

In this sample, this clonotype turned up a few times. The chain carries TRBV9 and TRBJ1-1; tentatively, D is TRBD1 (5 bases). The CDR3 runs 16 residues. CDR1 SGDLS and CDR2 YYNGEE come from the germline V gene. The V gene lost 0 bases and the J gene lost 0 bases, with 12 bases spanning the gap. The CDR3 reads CASSVGGRGMNTEAFF. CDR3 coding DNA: TGTGCCAGCAGCGTAGGGGGTAGGGGTATGAACACTGAAGCTTTCTTT.

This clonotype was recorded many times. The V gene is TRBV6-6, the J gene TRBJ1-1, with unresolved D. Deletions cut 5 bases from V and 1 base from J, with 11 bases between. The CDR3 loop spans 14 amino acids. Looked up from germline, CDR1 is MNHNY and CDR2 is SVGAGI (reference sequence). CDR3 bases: TGTGCCAGCAGTACGTACGACCCGAACACTGAAGCTTTCTTT. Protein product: CASSTYDPNTEAFF.

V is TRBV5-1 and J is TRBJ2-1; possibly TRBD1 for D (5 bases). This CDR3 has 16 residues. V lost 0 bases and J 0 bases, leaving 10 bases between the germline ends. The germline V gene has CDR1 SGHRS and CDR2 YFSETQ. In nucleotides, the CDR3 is TGCGCCAGCAGCTTGGGGGGCCATAGCTCCTACAATGAGCAGTTCTTC. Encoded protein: CASSLGGHSSYNEQFF.

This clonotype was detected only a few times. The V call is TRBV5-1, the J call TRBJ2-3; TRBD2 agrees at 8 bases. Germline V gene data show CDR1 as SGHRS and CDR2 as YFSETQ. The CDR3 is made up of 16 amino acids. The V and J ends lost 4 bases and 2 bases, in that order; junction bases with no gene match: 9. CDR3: CASSRLLAEYTDTQYF. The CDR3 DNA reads TGCGCCAGCAGCCGTCTACTAGCGGAGTACACAGATACGCAGTATTTT.

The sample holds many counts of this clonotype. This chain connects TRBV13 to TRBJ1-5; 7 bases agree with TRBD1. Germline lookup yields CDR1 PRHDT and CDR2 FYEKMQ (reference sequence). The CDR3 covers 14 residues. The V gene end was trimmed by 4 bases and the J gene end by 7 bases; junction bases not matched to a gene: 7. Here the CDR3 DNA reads TGTGCCAGCAGCTCGCGACAGGGTAACCAGCCCCAGCATTTT. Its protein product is CASSSRQGNQPQHF.

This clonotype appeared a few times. CDR3 DNA: TGTGCCAGCACCCTTAGAGAGGGTCTGGTAAATTCACCCCTCCACTTT. The encoded protein is CASTLREGLVNSPLHF. V and J are TRBV7-9 and TRBJ1-6; no definite D call. Looked up from germline, CDR1 is SEHNR and CDR2 is FQNEAQ (reference sequence). The CDR3 is made up of 16 amino acids. V gave up 7 bases and J gave up 7 bases, with 20 bases separating them.

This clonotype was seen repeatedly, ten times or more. Here the CDR3 DNA reads TGTGCCAGCAGCTTAACAGGGCGCCTCCAAGAGACCCAGTACTTC. It encodes CASSLTGRLQETQYF. The J gene is TRBJ2-5, the V gene TRBV7-2, with D possibly TRBD1 on 6 matching bases. Deletions cut 2 bases from V and 1 base from J, with 11 bases between. Germline CDR1 SGHTA, CDR2 FQGNSA. The CDR3 is 15 amino acids.

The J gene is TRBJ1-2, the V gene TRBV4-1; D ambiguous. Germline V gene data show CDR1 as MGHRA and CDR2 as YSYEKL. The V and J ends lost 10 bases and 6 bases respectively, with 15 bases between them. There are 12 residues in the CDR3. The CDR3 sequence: CATHAAGNGYTF. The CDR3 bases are TGCGCCACCCACGCGGCCGGGAATGGCTACACCTTC.

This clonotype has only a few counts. The CDR3 DNA reads TGTGCCAGCAGCTTAACGTTTGGGTCACCCCTCCACTTT. Amino acids: CASSLTFGSPLHF. The chain carries TRBV5-5 and TRBJ1-6; no definite D call. The germline V gene has CDR1 SGHKS and CDR2 YYEKEE (reference sequence). Trimming removed 2 bases at V and 10 bases at J, with 10 bases between. This CDR3 is built from 13 residues. The entire variable domain, with the rest obtained from reference TRBV5-5 and TRBJ1-6, is as follows: DAGVTQSPTHLIKTRGQQVTLRCSPISGHKSVSWYQQVLGQGPQFIFQYYEKEERGRGNFPDRFSARQFPNYSSELNVNALLLGDSALYLCASSLTFGSPLHFGNGTRLTVT.

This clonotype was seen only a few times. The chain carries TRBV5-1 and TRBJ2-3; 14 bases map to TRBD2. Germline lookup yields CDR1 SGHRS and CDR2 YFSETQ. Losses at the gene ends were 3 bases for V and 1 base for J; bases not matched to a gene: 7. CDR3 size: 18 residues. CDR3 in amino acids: CASSSGTSGGLGTDTQYF. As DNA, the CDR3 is TGCGCCAGCAGCTCTGGGACTAGCGGGGGACTAGGCACAGATACGCAGTATTTT. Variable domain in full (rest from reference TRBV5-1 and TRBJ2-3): KAGVTQTPRYLIKTRGQQVTLSCSPISGHRSVSWYQQTPGQGLQFLFEYFSETQRNKGNFPGRFSGRQFSNSRSEMNVSTLELGDSALYLCASSSGTSGGLGTDTQYFGPGTRLTVL.

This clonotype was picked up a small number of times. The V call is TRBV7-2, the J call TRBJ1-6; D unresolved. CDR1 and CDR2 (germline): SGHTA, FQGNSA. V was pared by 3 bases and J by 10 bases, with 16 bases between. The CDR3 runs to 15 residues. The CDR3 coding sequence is TGTGCCAGCAGCTTTCTTTTCGTGGGTAACTCACCCCTCCACTTT. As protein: CASSFLFVGNSPLHF.